Sequencing of this T cell receptor (beta chain) was carried out in a study of T cells in narcolepsy. Overall study: Donors had narcolepsy type 1 or type 2, or were healthy controls. Study-level points and caveats: Autoreactive HCRT-specific and TRIB2-specific clonotypes were marked in same-patient CSF-versus-blood CD4+ comparisons. Some memory CD4+ repertoires had no autoreactive clone sequences. Healthy controls reportedly lacked the autoreactive clonotypes serially found in patients' blood.

The data were produced by immunoSEQ multiplex PCR, yet TCRdb's version contains in-frame clones alone and is incomplete. Of some 29,000 clones in the sample, approximately 87% were seen once. CDR1 and CDR2 from the germline V gene are LNHDA and SQIVND (reference sequence). V lost 7 bases to trimming and J lost 0 bases, with 12 bases between them. The CDR3 is made up of 14 amino acids. Remarks on this clone: What it binds is unknown.

The sequencing sample was made of memory (CD45RA-) CD4+ T cells from blood. This chain uses TRBV19 with TRBJ1-1, with D hard to call. This sequence was found in a human donor in good health. CDR3: CASTQDGLNTEAFF. DNA of the CDR3: TGTGCCAGTACGCAGGATGGTCTGAACACTGAAGCTTTCTTT.